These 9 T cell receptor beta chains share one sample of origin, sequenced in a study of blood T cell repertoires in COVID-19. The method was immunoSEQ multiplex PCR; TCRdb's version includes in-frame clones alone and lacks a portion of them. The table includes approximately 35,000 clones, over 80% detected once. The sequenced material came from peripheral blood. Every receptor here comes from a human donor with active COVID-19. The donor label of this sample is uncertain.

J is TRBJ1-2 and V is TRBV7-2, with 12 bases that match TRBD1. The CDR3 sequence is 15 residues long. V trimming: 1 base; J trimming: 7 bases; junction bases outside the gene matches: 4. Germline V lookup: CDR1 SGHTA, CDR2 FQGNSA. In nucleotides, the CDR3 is TGTGCCAGCAGCTTAGATGGGACAGGGGGCTCTGGCTACACCTTC. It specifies CASSLDGTGGSGYTF.

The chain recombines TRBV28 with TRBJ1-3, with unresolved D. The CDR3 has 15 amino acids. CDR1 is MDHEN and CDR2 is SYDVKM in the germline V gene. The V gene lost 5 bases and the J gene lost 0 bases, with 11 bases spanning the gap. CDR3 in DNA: TGTGCCAGCAGTGCTAGAGGAGGCTCTGGAAACACCATATATTTT. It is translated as CASSARGGSGNTIYF.

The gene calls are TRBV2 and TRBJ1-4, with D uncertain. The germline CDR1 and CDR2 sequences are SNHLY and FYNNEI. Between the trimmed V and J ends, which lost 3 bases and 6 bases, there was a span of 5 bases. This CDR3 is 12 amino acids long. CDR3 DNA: TGTGCCAGCAGTGAGCTATATGAAAAACTGTTTTTT. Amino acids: CASSELYEKLFF.

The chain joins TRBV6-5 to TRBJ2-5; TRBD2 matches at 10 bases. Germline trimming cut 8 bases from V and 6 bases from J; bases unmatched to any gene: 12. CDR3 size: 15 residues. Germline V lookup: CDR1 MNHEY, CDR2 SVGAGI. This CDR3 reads CASWGVISGRKTQYF. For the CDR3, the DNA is TGTGCCAGCTGGGGGGTGATTAGCGGGAGGAAGACCCAGTACTTC.

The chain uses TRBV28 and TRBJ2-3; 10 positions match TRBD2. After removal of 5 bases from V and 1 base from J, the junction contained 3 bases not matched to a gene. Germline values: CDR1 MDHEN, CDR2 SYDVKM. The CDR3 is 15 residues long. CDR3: CASSQSGGGTDTQYF. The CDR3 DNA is TGTGCCAGCAGTCAAAGCGGGGGGGGCACAGATACGCAGTATTTT.

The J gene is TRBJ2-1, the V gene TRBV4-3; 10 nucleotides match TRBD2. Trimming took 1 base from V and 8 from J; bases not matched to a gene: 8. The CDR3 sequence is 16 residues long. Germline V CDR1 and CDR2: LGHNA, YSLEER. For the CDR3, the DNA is TGCGCCAGCAGCCAAGGACCTAGCGGGAGTTTTGATGAGCAGTTCTTC. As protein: CASSQGPSGSFDEQFF.

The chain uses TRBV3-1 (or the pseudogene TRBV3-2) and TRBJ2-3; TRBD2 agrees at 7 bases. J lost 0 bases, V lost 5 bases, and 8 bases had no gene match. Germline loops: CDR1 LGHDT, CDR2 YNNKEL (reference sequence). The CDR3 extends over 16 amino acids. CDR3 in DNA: TGTGCCAGCAGCGAGACGGGACTATTTAGCACAGATACGCAGTATTTT. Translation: CASSETGLFSTDTQYF.

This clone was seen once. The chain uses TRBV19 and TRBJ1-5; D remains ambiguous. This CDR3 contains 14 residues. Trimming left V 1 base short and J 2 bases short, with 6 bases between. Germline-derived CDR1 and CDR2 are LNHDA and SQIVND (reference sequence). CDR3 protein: CASSIGRGNQPQHF. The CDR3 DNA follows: TGTGCCAGTAGTATAGGGAGAGGCAATCAGCCCCAGCATTTT.

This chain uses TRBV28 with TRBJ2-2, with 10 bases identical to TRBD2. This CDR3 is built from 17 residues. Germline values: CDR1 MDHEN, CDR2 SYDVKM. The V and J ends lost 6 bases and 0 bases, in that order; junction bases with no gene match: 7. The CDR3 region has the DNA TGTGCCAGCAGAGTTTCAGCGGGAGGGGCGAACACCGGGGAGCTGTTTTTT. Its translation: CASRVSAGGANTGELFF.